Listed here are 23 T cell receptor beta chains from one sample, sequenced in a study of CDR3 diversity in severe acne. Via MiXCR, TCRdb re-called the PCR reads, giving one row per CDR3 protein. There are some 85,000 distinct CDR3 sequences in the sample; 49% occur only once, and around 10% lies in the top ten. Sequenced input: blood. Receptor source: a male donor with severe acne vulgaris.

The chain recombines TRBV20-1 with TRBJ2-5; possibly TRBD1 for D (7 bases). The germline CDR1 and CDR2 sequences are DFQATT and SNEGSKA (reference sequence). This CDR3 contains 15 residues. The V end lost 5 bases, the J end lost 4 bases, and 20 bases lay between the germline ends. The CDR3 sequence is CSAQKGGGGPETQYF. The DNA of the CDR3 is TGCAGTGCTCAAAAAGGCGGAGGGGGCCCAGAGACCCAGTACTTC.

This clonotype was detected ten times or more. The chain has TRBV29-1 and TRBJ2-1; TRBD1 matches 7 bases. Germline CDR1 SQVTM, CDR2 ANQGSEA. The CDR3 consists of 12 residues. Germline trimming cut 6 bases from V and 6 bases from J; bases unmatched to any gene: 5. CDR3 amino acids: CSVDSGGNEQFF. In DNA, the CDR3 is TGCAGCGTAGACTCAGGGGGCAATGAGCAGTTCTTC.

This sequence joins TRBV7-3 and TRBJ2-1; 10 nucleotides agree with TRBD2. The CDR3 loop spans 17 amino acids. The trim removed 5 bases at V and 2 bases at J, leaving 9 bases unmatched. Germline CDR1 SGHTA, CDR2 FQGTGA. This CDR3 is CASSVAGGGSPYNEQFF. The CDR3 region has the DNA TGTGCCAGCAGCGTAGCGGGGGGCGGGAGCCCCTACAATGAGCAGTTCTTC. Filled out from reference TRBV7-3 and TRBJ2-1, the complete variable domain reads GAGVSQTPSNKVTEKGKYVELRCDPISGHTALYWYRQSLGQGPEFLIYFQGTGAADDSGLPNDRFFAVRPEGSVSTLKIQRTERGDSAVYLCASSVAGGGSPYNEQFFGPGTRLTVL.

Within the sample, this clonotype is medium-sized. J is TRBJ2-2 and V is TRBV20-1; D is unresolved. CDR3 length equals 12 residues. Germline V gene sequence: CDR1 DFQATT, CDR2 SNEGSKA (reference sequence). V lost 3 bases and J lost 2, with 4 bases in between. CDR3 nucleotide sequence: TGCAGTGCTAGGGGCAACACCGGGGAGCTGTTTTTT. Its protein is CSARGNTGELFF.

V and J are TRBV2 and TRBJ1-5; D is uncertain. The germline CDR1 and CDR2 sequences are SNHLY and FYNNEI. Trimming cost V 5 bases and J 7 bases, with 15 bases left between them. The CDR3 is made up of 14 amino acids. The CDR3, as DNA: TGTGCCAGCAGTCGGCTGTCGGTAGGCCAGCCCCAGCATTTT. It codes for CASSRLSVGQPQHF.

Turning to this clonotype: A read error is possible here, since a much larger clone lies one base away. The chain combines TRBV7-9 with TRBJ1-2; possible D gene TRBD1, 5 bases. CDR3 length equals 16 residues. Germline V lookup: CDR1 SEHNR, CDR2 FQNEAQ (reference sequence). CDR3 DNA: TGTGCCAGCAGCCACTCGGCCGACGGGGGATTCTATGGCTACGCCTTC. Its translation is CASSHSADGGFYGYAF. Full variable domain (outside the CDR3, taken from reference TRBV7-9 and TRBJ1-2): DTGVSQNPRHKITKRGQNVTFRCDPISEHNRLYWYRQTLGQGPEFLTYFQNEAQLEKSRLLSDRFSAERPKGSFSTLEIQRTEQGDSAMYLCASSHSADGGFYGYAFGSGTRLTVV.

This clonotype was seen many times. The genes are TRBV5-6 and TRBJ2-1, with a possible D match to TRBD1 (5 bases). The CDR3 contains 15 residues. Trimming shortened V by 0 bases and J by 3 bases, and 10 bases separated the two germline ends. The germline V gene has CDR1 SGHDT and CDR2 YYEEEE. The CDR3 spells CASSLGYDSYNEQFF. In DNA, the CDR3 is TGTGCCAGCAGCTTGGGGTATGACAGCTACAATGAGCAGTTCTTC.

This clonotype was detected ten times or more. The chain has TRBV6-2 or TRBV6-3 and TRBJ2-7; D not resolved. Trimming shortened V by 4 bases and J by 3 bases, and 16 bases separated the two germline ends. The CDR3 loop spans 15 amino acids. Per germline, CDR1 MNHEY and CDR2 SVGEGT. The CDR3: CASSSPYDGLYEQYF. The CDR3 coding sequence is TGTGCCAGCAGTTCACCCTACGACGGGCTCTACGAGCAGTACTTC.

V is TRBV4-2 and J is TRBJ2-2; 9 nucleotides align to TRBD1. CDR1 and CDR2 (germline): LGHNA, YNFKEQ. V dropped 0 bases and J dropped 7; count of bases not matched to a gene: 6. The CDR3 covers 16 residues. The CDR3 spells CASSQDHRGRGGELFF. For the CDR3, the DNA is TGTGCCAGCAGCCAAGATCACAGGGGGCGCGGCGGGGAGCTGTTTTTT.

The gene calls are TRBV29-1 and TRBJ1-1, with 7 bases identical to TRBD1. Unmatched junction bases numbered 8, after V lost 3 bases and J lost 4 bases. Germline values: CDR1 SQVTM, CDR2 ANQGSEA. The CDR3 covers 14 residues. CDR3 sequence reads: CSVEPGGIRTEAFF. The CDR3 coding sequence is TGCAGCGTTGAGCCAGGGGGGATTCGCACTGAAGCTTTCTTT. Variable domain in full (rest from reference TRBV29-1 and TRBJ1-1): SAVISQKPSRDICQRGTSLTIQCQVDSQVTMMFWYRQQPGQSLTLIATANQGSEATYESGFVIDKFPISRPNLTFSTLTVSNMSPEDSSIYLCSVEPGGIRTEAFFGQGTRLTVV.

This chain links TRBV29-1 with TRBJ1-2; 7 bases are a match to TRBD1. The CDR3 consists of 13 residues. The germline gives CDR1 SQVTM, CDR2 ANQGSEA. Germline trimming cut 5 bases from V and 2 bases from J; bases unmatched to any gene: 5. CDR3 sequence (DNA): TGCAGCGTTCGGGACAGTACCAACTATGGCTACACCTTC. It translates to CSVRDSTNYGYTF. The entire variable domain, with the rest obtained from reference TRBV29-1 and TRBJ1-2, is as follows: SAVISQKPSRDICQRGTSLTIQCQVDSQVTMMFWYRQQPGQSLTLIATANQGSEATYESGFVIDKFPISRPNLTFSTLTVSNMSPEDSSIYLCSVRDSTNYGYTFGSGTRLTVV.

Notes on this clonotype: A much larger clone differs by one base, so this may be a read error. The CDR3 reads CANSLASGGTSVREQFF. DNA for the CDR3: TGTGCCAACAGCTTAGCCTCCGGAGGGACTAGCGTTCGTGAGCAGTTCTTC. The chain is built from TRBV7-2 and TRBJ2-1; the match to TRBD2 covers 10 bases. Germline V CDR1 and CDR2: SGHTA, FQGNSA. This CDR3 is 17 amino acids long.

As for this clonotype: This may come from a read error, since a much larger clone is one base off. The chain combines TRBV7-8 with TRBJ1-2, with 7 nucleotides matching TRBD1. Germline lookup yields CDR1 SGHVS and CDR2 FQNEAQ. This CDR3 region has 16 residues. The CDR3 coding sequence is TGTGTCAGCAGCTTATCAGGACAGGTCGTTAACTATGGCTACACCTTC. This encodes CVSSLSGQVVNYGYTF.

This sequence joins TRBV12-3 or TRBV12-4 and TRBJ1-4; D remains ambiguous. The CDR3 length is 14 residues. Trimming took off 4 bases at V and 8 bases at J, with 14 bases between the two ends. The CDR3 DNA follows: TGTGCCAGCAGTTATGATCGGCCGGAGGAAAAACTGTTTTTT. Amino acid sequence: CASSYDRPEEKLFF.

This clonotype was counted a few times. The genes are TRBV5-4 and TRBJ2-1; 8 nucleotides match TRBD1. The CDR3 spans 14 residues. Losses at the gene ends were 3 bases for V and 3 bases for J; bases not matched to a gene: 2. Looked up from germline, CDR1 is SGHNT and CDR2 is YYREEE (reference sequence). CDR3 sequence reads: CASSSGQGYNEQFF. In DNA, the CDR3 is TGTGCCAGCAGCTCTGGACAGGGCTACAATGAGCAGTTCTTC.

CDR3: CASSSWTGKDTEAFF. The CDR3 DNA follows: TGTGCCAGCAGCTCGTGGACAGGGAAAGACACTGAAGCTTTCTTT. This chain uses TRBV7-6 with TRBJ1-1; 8 bases are a match to TRBD1. This CDR3 is 15 amino acids long. Germline lookup yields CDR1 SGHVS and CDR2 FNYEAQ. Trimming took 4 bases from V and 3 from J; bases not matched to a gene: 7.

A few counts support this clonotype. This chain uses TRBV10-1 with TRBJ1-1; no firm D call. Germline CDR1 is WNHNN and CDR2 is SYGVQD (reference sequence). The V end was cut by 5 bases, the J end by 8 bases, with 12 bases between. CDR3 length equals 12 residues. The CDR3 DNA follows: TGCGCCAGCAGTACGGGTGCTTCGGAAGCTTTCTTT. It yields the protein CASSTGASEAFF.

Worth noting for this clonotype: No conserved phenylalanine or tryptophan ends this CDR3, so it is likely a read error. It is unclear where the CDR3 begins or ends on the DNA, so no DNA is shown, and the CDR3 is as TCRdb lists it. The J gene is TRBJ2-6, the V gene TRBV2; the table's D call, TRBD2, has no DNA check behind it. Per the germline V gene, CDR1 is SNHLY and CDR2 is FYNNEI. The CDR3 is 8 residues long, ends included. CDR3 sequence reads: CASKTPTS.

This clonotype was counted ten times or more. The rearrangement joins TRBV20-1 to TRBJ2-4; TRBD1 might be the D (6 bases). The germline V gene encodes CDR1 DFQATT and CDR2 SNEGSKA (reference sequence). The CDR3 totals 15 residues. Trimming cost V 1 base and J 0 bases, with 10 bases left between them. CDR3 nucleotides: TGCAGTGCTAGAGGGGGGCCGACAGCCAAAAACATTCAGTACTTC. It yields the protein CSARGGPTAKNIQYF.

This rearrangement joins TRBV10-3 to TRBJ2-5, with 7 bases identical to TRBD1. The J call may be in error: the DNA end matches TRBJ2-4 better. The CDR3 spans 15 residues. Per germline, CDR1 ENHRY and CDR2 SYGVKD. The DNA of the CDR3 is TGTGCCATCAGTGAGTCTTTGTCCCGGGACAGCATTCAGTACTTC. This sequence encodes CAISESLSRDSIQYF.

The genes are TRBV20-1 and TRBJ1-3; tentatively, D is TRBD1 (5 bases). In germline, CDR1 is DFQATT, CDR2 SNEGSKA (reference sequence). Trimming stripped 6 bases from V and 4 bases from J, with 10 bases between. CDR3 length: 12 amino acids. The CDR3 here is CSARAGGNTIYF. In DNA form, the CDR3 reads TGCAGTGCAAGGGCAGGGGGAAACACCATATATTTT.

The genes are TRBV5-1 and TRBJ1-1; D gene unclear. Trimming took off 1 base at V and 3 bases at J, with 10 bases between the two ends. The CDR3 runs to 14 residues. Germline loops: CDR1 SGHRS, CDR2 YFSETQ. In nucleotides, the CDR3 is TGCGCCAGCAGCTTGCGTGAACCCGACACTGAAGCTTTCTTT. Its protein is CASSLREPDTEAFF.

This clonotype was seen repeatedly, ten times or more. J is TRBJ1-2 and V is TRBV2, with no clear D. Per the germline V gene, CDR1 is SNHLY and CDR2 is FYNNEI. The CDR3 consists of 13 residues. Trimming took 1 base from V and 4 from J, leaving 7 bases between them. DNA of the CDR3: TGTGCCAGCAGTGAAGGGAAAGGCTATGGCTACACCTTC. It yields the protein CASSEGKGYGYTF. The entire variable domain, with the rest obtained from reference TRBV2 and TRBJ1-2, is as follows: EPEVTQTPSHQVTQMGQEVILRCVPISNHLYFYWYRQILGQKVEFLVSFYNNEISEKSEIFDDQFSVERPDGSNFTLKIRSTKLEDSAMYFCASSEGKGYGYTFGSGTRLTVV.